The 17 T cell receptor beta chains given below trace back to one sample, sequenced in a study of blood T cell repertoires in COVID-19. Using immunoSEQ multiplex PCR, the repertoire was profiled, and TCRdb retains in-frame clones only, with some absent. The repertoire holds under 140,000 clones, over 65% seen once, with over 3.5% in the top ten. The material sequenced was peripheral blood. The receptors originated from a woman older than 75 with acute or convalescent COVID-19.

J is TRBJ2-7 and V is TRBV4-1, with 7 bases matching TRBD2. Unmatched junction bases numbered 3, after V lost 1 base and J lost 0 bases. Germline CDR1 reads MGHRA; CDR2 reads YSYEKL. The CDR3 consists of 15 residues. The CDR3 spells CASSQVPSGSYEQYF. For the CDR3, the DNA is TGCGCCAGCAGCCAAGTGCCTAGCGGCTCCTACGAGCAGTACTTC.

V usage is TRBV7-3 and J usage is TRBJ2-1, with D unclear. Germline V CDR1 and CDR2: SGHTA, FQGTGA. The ends were cut back, 5 bases at V and 3 bases at J, with 11 bases in the middle. The CDR3 is made up of 14 amino acids. The CDR3 DNA reads TGTGCCAGCAGCCCCCAAGGCGGCTACAATGAGCAGTTCTTC. Protein: CASSPQGGYNEQFF.

The rearrangement links TRBV6-5 to TRBJ2-2; unclear D gene. The CDR3 covers 14 residues. Germline V CDR1 and CDR2: MNHEY, SVGAGI. Trimming took 7 bases from V and 5 from J, leaving 14 bases between them. The CDR3 DNA reads as TGTGCCAGCACTCTAATCCCGGAGACCGGGGAGCTGTTTTTT. It encodes CASTLIPETGELFF.

The J gene is TRBJ2-1, the V gene TRBV12-5, with 10 bases identical to TRBD2. Germline values: CDR1 LGHNT, CDR2 FRNRAP. The junction had 3 bases not matched to a gene; V was cut back by 0 bases and J by 4 bases. This CDR3 region has 16 residues. The CDR3 loop is CASGLVRTSGYNEQFF. The CDR3, as DNA: TGTGCTAGTGGTTTGGTCCGGACTAGCGGTTACAATGAGCAGTTCTTC. Based on the CDR3 plus reference TRBV12-5 and TRBJ2-1, the full variable domain is DARVTQTPRHKVTEMGQEVTMRCQPILGHNTVFWYRQTMMQGLELLAYFRNRAPLDDSGMPKDRFSAEMPDATLATLKIQPSEPRDSAVYFCASGLVRTSGYNEQFFGPGTRLTVL.

The V gene is TRBV7-2, the J gene TRBJ2-7; 12 nucleotides agree with TRBD2. The CDR3 consists of 15 residues. With 1 base clipped from V and 6 bases from J, the junction kept 4 bases outside the gene matches. The germline V gene encodes CDR1 SGHTA and CDR2 FQGNSA. CDR3 amino acids: CASSLEGTSGREQYF. The CDR3 DNA follows: TGTGCCAGCAGCTTAGAAGGGACTAGCGGGCGCGAGCAGTACTTC.

This chain connects TRBV6-5 to TRBJ2-7; 9 nucleotides match TRBD1. This CDR3 comprises 15 residues. V lost 6 bases, J lost 3 bases, and 9 bases stayed unmatched. CDR1 and CDR2 from the germline V gene are MNHEY and SVGAGI. CDR3 bases: TGTGCCAGCAGGGGCGAACGGGACAGGGACTACGAGCAGTACTTC. Translating gives CASRGERDRDYEQYF.

CDR3 nucleotide sequence: TGTGCCAGCAGTGAAGCGGGGAGCGGGAATGAAAAACTGTTTTTT. It codes for CASSEAGSGNEKLFF. The chain couples TRBV6-1 to TRBJ1-4; D not resolved. The V end was cut by 0 bases, the J end by 5 bases, with 10 bases between. Germline CDR1 MNHNS, CDR2 SASEGT. CDR3 length: 15 amino acids.

The chain carries TRBV7-8 and TRBJ2-7; D ambiguous. Germline CDR1 reads SGHVS; CDR2 reads FQNEAQ. The CDR3 sequence is 18 residues long. Trimming left V 1 base short and J 6 bases short, with 25 bases between. The DNA for the CDR3 is TGTGCCAGCAGCTTAGTCCTTTTAATATCGGGTAGTCTTGTCGAGCAGTACTTC. Translated: CASSLVLLISGSLVEQYF. The full variable domain, rest sourced from reference TRBV7-8 and TRBJ2-7, is GAGVSQSPRYKVAKRGQDVALRCDPISGHVSLFWYQQALGQGPEFLTYFQNEAQLDKSGLPSDRFFAERPEGSVSTLKIQRTQQEDSAVYLCASSLVLLISGSLVEQYFGPGTRLTVT.

The CDR3 region is CASSGEGNTEAFF. CDR3 coding DNA: TGTGCCAGCAGCGGGGAGGGGAACACTGAAGCTTTCTTT. V usage is TRBV28 and J usage is TRBJ1-1; D gene ambiguous. V was clipped by 6 bases and J by 1 base, with 9 bases between them. Germline V CDR1 and CDR2: MDHEN, SYDVKM. There are 13 residues in the CDR3.

This clone was detected many times. The chain joins TRBV10-2 to TRBJ1-1; D is undetermined. The CDR3 has 14 residues. Trimming left V 0 bases short and J 6 bases short, with 11 bases between. The germline V gene has CDR1 WSHSY and CDR2 SAAADI. In DNA, the CDR3 is TGCGCCAGCAGTGAGTCCACTCGGTCTGCTGAAGCTTTCTTT. Residues: CASSESTRSAEAFF.

The chain links TRBV4-1 to TRBJ2-7; 9 bases fit TRBD2. CDR3 length: 18 amino acids. The germline CDR1 and CDR2 sequences are MGHRA and YSYEKL. V shed 0 bases, J shed 2 bases, and the junction held 11 bases outside the gene matches. CDR3 protein: CASSQESSLAGGTYEQYF. CDR3 in DNA: TGCGCCAGCAGCCAAGAATCGTCGTTGGCGGGAGGGACCTACGAGCAGTACTTC.

V and J are TRBV14 and TRBJ1-2, with D maybe TRBD1 (6 bases). Trimming took off 0 bases at V and 7 bases at J, with 9 bases between the two ends. The CDR3 contains 13 residues. Germline lookup yields CDR1 SGHDN and CDR2 FVKESK. This CDR3 reads CASSQDAGVGYTF. In nucleotides, the CDR3 is TGTGCCAGCAGCCAAGACGCAGGGGTTGGCTACACCTTC.

V gene TRBV27 combines with J gene TRBJ2-2; the D is unclear. With 4 bases removed from V and 0 bases from J, the gap between germline ends came to 12 bases. Germline loops: CDR1 MNHEY, CDR2 SMNVEV (reference sequence). The CDR3 has 16 residues. Here the CDR3 reads CASSSLRVANTGELFF. The DNA for the CDR3 is TGTGCCAGCAGTTCGCTAAGAGTGGCGAACACCGGGGAGCTGTTTTTT.

The gene calls are TRBV10-3 and TRBJ1-5; D call uncertain. Germline CDR1 reads ENHRY; CDR2 reads SYGVKD. V was shortened by 6 bases and J by 1 base, with 13 bases between the two germline ends. The CDR3 sequence is 15 residues long. CDR3 loop: CAISLQLMSNQPQHF. CDR3 in DNA: TGTGCCATCAGCCTCCAACTGATGAGCAATCAGCCCCAGCATTTT.

The chain joins TRBV5-4 to TRBJ2-7, with 9 bases that match TRBD1. This CDR3 spans 15 amino acids. Germline CDR1 is SGHNT and CDR2 is YYREEE (reference sequence). Unmatched junction bases numbered 9, after V lost 2 bases and J lost 6 bases. This CDR3 reads CASSLSGTGLFEQYF. CDR3 nucleotide sequence: TGTGCCAGCAGCTTATCCGGGACAGGGTTATTCGAGCAGTACTTC. Based on the CDR3 plus reference TRBV5-4 and TRBJ2-7, the full variable domain is ETGVTQSPTHLIKTRGQQVTLRCSSQSGHNTVSWYQQALGQGPQFIFQYYREEENGRGNFPPRFSGLQFPNYSSELNVNALELDDSALYLCASSLSGTGLFEQYFGPGTRLTVT.

In its sample, this clone was seen many times. V gene TRBV3-1 (or the pseudogene TRBV3-2) combines with J gene TRBJ2-5; 7 nucleotides line up with TRBD1. The germline V gene encodes CDR1 LGHDT and CDR2 YNNKEL (reference sequence). V gave up 6 bases and J gave up 4 bases; unmatched junction bases: 5. CDR3 length equals 13 residues. The CDR3 is CASRQQGRETQYF. The DNA of the CDR3 is TGTGCCAGCAGACAACAGGGGCGAGAGACCCAGTACTTC.

This clone was seen more than once but under ten times. This sequence joins TRBV18 and TRBJ1-5; 7 bases line up with TRBD1. Losses at the gene ends were 6 bases for V and 0 bases for J; bases not matched to a gene: 2. The V gene's germline CDR1 is KGHSH and CDR2 LQKENI. This CDR3 region has 14 residues. The CDR3 DNA reads TGTGCCAGCTCCGGGACAGATAGCAATCAGCCCCAGCATTTT. This translates into CASSGTDSNQPQHF.